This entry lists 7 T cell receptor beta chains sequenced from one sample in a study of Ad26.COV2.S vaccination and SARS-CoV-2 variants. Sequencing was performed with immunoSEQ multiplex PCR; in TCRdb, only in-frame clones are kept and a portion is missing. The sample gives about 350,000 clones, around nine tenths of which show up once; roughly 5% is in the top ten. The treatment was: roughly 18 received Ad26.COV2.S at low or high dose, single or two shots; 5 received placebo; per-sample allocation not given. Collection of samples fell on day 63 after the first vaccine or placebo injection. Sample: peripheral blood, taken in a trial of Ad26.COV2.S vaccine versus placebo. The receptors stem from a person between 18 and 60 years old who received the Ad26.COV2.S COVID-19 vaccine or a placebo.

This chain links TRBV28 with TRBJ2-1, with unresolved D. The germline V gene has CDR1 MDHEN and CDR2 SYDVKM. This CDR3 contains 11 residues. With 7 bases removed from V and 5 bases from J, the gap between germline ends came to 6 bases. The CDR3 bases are TGTGCCAGCATAGTAGACAATGAGCAGTTCTTC. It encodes CASIVDNEQFF.

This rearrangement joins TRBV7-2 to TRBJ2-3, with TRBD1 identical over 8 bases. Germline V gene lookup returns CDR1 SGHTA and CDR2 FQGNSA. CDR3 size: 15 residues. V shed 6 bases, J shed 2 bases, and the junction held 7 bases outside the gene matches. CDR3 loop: CASRRGTGYTDTQYF. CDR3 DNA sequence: TGTGCCAGCAGGAGAGGGACAGGATACACAGATACGCAGTATTTT.

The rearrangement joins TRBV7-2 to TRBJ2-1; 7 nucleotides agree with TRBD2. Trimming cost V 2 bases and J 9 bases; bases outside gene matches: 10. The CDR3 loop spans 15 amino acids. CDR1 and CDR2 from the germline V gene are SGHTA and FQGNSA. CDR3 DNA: TGTGCCAGCAGCTTAAGGGGCGGGGGTATCGGTGAGCAGTTCTTC. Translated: CASSLRGGGIGEQFF.

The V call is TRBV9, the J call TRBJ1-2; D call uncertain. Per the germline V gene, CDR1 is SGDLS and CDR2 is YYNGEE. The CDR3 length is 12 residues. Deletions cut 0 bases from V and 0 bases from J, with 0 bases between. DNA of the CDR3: TGTGCCAGCAGCGTAGCTAACTATGGCTACACCTTC. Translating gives CASSVANYGYTF.

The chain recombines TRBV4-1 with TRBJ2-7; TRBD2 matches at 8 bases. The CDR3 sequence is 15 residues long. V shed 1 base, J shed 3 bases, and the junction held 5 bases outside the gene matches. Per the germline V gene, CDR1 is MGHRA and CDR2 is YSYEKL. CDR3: CASSQAGTSYYEQYF. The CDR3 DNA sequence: TGCGCCAGCAGCCAAGCGGGGACTAGTTACTACGAGCAGTACTTC.

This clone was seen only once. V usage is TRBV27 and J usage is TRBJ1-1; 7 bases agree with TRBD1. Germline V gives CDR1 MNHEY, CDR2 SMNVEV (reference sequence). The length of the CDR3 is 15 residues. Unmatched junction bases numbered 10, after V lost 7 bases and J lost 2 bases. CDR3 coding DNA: TGTGCCAGCAAGGGGAGGACAGGAGTAAACACTGAAGCTTTCTTT. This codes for CASKGRTGVNTEAFF.

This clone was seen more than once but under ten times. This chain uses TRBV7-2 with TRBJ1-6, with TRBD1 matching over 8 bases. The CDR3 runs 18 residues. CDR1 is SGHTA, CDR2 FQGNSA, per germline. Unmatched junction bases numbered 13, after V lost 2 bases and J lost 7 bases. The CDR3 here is CASSLKLDRVSGNSPLHF. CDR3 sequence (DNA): TGTGCCAGCAGCTTAAAATTGGACAGGGTGTCGGGGAATTCACCCCTCCACTTT.